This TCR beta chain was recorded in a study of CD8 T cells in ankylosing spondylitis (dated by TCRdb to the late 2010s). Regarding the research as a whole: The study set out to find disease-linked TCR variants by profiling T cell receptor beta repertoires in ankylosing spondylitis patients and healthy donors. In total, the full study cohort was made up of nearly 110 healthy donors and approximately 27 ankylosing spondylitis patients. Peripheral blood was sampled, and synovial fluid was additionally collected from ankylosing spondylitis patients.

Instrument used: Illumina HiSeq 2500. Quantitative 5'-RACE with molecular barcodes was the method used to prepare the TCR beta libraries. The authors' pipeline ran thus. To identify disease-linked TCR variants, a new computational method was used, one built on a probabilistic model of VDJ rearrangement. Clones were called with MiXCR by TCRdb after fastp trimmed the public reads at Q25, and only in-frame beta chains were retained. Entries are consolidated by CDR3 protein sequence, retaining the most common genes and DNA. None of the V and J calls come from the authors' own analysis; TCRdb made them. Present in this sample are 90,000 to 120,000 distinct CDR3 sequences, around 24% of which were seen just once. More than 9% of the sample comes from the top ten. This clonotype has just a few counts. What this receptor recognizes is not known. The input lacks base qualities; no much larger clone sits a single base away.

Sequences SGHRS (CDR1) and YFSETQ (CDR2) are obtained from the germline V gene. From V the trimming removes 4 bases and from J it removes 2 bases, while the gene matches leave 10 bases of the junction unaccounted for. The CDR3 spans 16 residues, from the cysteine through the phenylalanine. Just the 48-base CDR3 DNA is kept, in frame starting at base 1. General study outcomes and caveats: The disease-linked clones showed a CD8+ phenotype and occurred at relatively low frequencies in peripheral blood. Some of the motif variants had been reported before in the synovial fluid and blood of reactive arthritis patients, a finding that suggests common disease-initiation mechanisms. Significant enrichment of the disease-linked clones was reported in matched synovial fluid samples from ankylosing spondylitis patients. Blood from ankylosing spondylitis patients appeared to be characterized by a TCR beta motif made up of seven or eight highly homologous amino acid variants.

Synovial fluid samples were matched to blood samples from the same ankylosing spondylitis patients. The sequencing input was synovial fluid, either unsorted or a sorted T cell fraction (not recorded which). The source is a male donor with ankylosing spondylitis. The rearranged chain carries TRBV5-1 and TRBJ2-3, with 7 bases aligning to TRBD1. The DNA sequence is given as TGCGCCAGCAGCCCGATTGGGACAGCTAACACAGATACGCAGTATTTT. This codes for CASSPIGTANTDTQYF.